This entry features one TCR beta chain sequence. Antigen specificity is unknown. This sample stems from a study of T cell responses to AZD1222 COVID-19 vaccine. This table comes from immunoSEQ multiplex PCR, and its TCRdb copy is limited to in-frame clones, with some not included. The sample shows tens of thousands of clones, 90% of them seen only once. Germline assignment: CDR1 DFQATT and CDR2 SNEGSKA (reference sequence). V was shortened by 3 bases and J by 6 bases, with 15 bases between the two germline ends. This CDR3 is 13 amino acids long. General study findings and limits: A rise in Spike-specific TCR breadth and depth followed two AZD1222 doses.

The receptor's source is an adult who received the AZD1222 COVID-19 vaccine. V and J are TRBV20-1 and TRBJ2-7, with no clear D. The sequencing here drew on peripheral blood, taken 28 days after the second AZD1222 dose. CDR3 loop: CSASTDIGIEQYF. CDR3 nucleotides: TGCAGTGCTAGTACAGACATTGGGATCGAGCAGTACTTC.